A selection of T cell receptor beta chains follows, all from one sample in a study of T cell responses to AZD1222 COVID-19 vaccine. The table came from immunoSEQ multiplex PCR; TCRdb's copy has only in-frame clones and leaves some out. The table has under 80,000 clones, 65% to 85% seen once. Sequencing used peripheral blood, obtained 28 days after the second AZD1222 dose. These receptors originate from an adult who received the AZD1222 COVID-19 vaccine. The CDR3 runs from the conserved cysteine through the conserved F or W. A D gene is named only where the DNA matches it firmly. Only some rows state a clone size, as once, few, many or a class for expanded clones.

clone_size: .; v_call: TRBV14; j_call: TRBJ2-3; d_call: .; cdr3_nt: TGTGCCAGCAGCCCCCGACTCCCTCGTGCAGATACGCAGTATTTT; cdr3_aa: CASSPRLPRADTQYF
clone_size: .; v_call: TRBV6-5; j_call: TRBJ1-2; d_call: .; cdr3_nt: TGTGCCAGCAGTTACTCACAGGGAGGGTCAGGCTATGGCTACACCTTC; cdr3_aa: CASSYSQGGSGYGYTF
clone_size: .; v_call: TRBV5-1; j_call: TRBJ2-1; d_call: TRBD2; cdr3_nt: TGCGCCAGCAGCGTTGGGACTAGCGGGAGTCTTTACAATGAGCAGTTCTTC; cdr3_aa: CASSVGTSGSLYNEQFF
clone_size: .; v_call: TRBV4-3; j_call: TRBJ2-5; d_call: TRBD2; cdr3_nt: TGCGCCAGCAGCCAGACCCAGGGAGGGCAGGAGACCCAGTACTTC; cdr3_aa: CASSQTQGGQETQYF
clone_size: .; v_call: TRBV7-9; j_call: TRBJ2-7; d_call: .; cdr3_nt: TGTGCCAGCAGCATCGGGACGCAGCTACGAGGGCAGTACTTC; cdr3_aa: CASSIGTQLRGQYF
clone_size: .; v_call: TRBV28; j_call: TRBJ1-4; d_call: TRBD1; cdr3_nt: TGTGCCAGCAGTTTAGACAGGGTGGTTGAAAAACTGTTTTTT; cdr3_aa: CASSLDRVVEKLFF
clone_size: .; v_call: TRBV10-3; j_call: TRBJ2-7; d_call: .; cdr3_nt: TGTGCCATCAGGAAGACTTCGGGGGGCCACGAGCAGTACTTC; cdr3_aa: CAIRKTSGGHEQYF
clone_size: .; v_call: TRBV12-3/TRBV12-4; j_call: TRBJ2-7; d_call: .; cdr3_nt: TGTGCCAGCATGACAGAGTCCTCCTACGAGCAGTACTTC; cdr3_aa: CASMTESSYEQYF
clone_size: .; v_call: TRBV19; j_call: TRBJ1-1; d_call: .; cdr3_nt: TGTGCCAGTATTGGGAGACAGCCCTTGAACACTGAAGCTTTCTTT; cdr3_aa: CASIGRQPLNTEAFF
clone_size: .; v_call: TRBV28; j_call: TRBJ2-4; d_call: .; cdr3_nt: TGTGCCAGCAGGGCGCGGGAAAACATTCAGTACTTC; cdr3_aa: CASRARENIQYF
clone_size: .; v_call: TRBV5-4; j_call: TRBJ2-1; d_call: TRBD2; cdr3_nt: TGTGCCAGCAGCTTTGTCGCGGGAGCCCACAATGAGCAGTTCTTC; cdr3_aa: CASSFVAGAHNEQFF
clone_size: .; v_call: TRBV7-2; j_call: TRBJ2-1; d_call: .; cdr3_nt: TGTGCCAGCAGCTTAGCGGTGAGCTCCTACAATGAGCAGTTCTTC; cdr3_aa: CASSLAVSSYNEQFF
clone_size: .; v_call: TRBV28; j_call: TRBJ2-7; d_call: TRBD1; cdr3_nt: TGTGCCAGCAGTCCGGACAGGGGGCGCAACGAGCAGTACTTC; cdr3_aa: CASSPDRGRNEQYF
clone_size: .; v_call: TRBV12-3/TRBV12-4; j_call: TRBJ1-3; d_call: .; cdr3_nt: TGTGCCAGCAGTTTAGCGGCGGGAAACACCATATATTTT; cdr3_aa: CASSLAAGNTIYF
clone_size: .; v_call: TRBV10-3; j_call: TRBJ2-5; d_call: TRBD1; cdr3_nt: TGTGCCATCAGCTCTGAGGGGAAGGGGGCAGGGACCCAGTACTTC; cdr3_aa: CAISSEGKGAGTQYF
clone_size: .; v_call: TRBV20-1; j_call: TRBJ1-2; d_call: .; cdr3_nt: TGCAGTCCCGGACATACCTACACCTTC; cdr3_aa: CSPGHTYTF
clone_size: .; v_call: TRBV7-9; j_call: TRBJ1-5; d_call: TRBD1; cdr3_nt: TGTGCCAGCAGCCAGGGGGGGGCCGATCAGCCCCAGCATTTT; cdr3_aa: CASSQGGADQPQHF
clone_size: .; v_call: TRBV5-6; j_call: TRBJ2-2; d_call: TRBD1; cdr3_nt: TGTGCCAGCAGCTTAAGGATGACAGGGGCGAACACCGGGGAGCTGTTTTTT; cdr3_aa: CASSLRMTGANTGELFF
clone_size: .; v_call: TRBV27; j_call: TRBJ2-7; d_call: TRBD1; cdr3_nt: TGTGCCAGCAGGAAGGGACAGCCGTCCTACGAGCAGTACTTC; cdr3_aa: CASRKGQPSYEQYF
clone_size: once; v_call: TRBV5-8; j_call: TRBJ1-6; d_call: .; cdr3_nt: TGTGCCCAACAAGAAATTAATTCACCCCTCCACTTT; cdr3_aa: CAQQEINSPLHF
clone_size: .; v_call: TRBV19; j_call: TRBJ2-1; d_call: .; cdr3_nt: TGTGCCAGTAGTATAGGACCCGCTAATGAGCAGTTCTTC; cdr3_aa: CASSIGPANEQFF
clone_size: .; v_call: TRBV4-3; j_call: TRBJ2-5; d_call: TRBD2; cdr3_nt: TGCGCCAGCAGCCAAGATCGGGGGGGACTGGAGACCCAGTACTTC; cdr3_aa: CASSQDRGGLETQYF
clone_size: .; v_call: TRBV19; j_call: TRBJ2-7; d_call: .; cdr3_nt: TGTGCCAGTAGTATAGAGGATAACGACTACGAGCAGTACTTC; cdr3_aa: CASSIEDNDYEQYF
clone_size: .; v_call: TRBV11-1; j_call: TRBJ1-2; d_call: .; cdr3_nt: TGTGCCAGCAGCTTAGGGCTCGCGTCCGGCTACACCTTC; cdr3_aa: CASSLGLASGYTF
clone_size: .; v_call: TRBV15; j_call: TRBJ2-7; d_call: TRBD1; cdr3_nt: TGTGCCACCAGCCGGGACAGTTCCTACGAGCAGTACTTC; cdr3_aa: CATSRDSSYEQYF
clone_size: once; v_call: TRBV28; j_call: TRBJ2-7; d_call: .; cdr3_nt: TGTGCCAGCAGTCGGCGGACTTACGAGCAGTACTTC; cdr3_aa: CASSRRTYEQYF
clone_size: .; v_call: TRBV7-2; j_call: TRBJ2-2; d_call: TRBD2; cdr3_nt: TGTGCCAGCAGCCTACGACTAGCCAGGGACACCGGGGAGCTGTTTTTT; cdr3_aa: CASSLRLARDTGELFF
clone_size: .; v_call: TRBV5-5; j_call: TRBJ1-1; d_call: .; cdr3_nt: TGTGCCAGCAGCTTGGTACATATGAACACTGAAGCTTTCTTT; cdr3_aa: CASSLVHMNTEAFF
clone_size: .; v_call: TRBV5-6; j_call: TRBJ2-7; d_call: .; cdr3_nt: TGTGCCAGCAGCTTGGGCTACGAGCAGTACTTC; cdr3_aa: CASSLGYEQYF
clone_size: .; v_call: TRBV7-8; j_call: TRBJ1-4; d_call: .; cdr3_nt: TGTGCCAGCAGCGCCGGGTCTCCTCGGAAACTGTTTTTT; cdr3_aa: CASSAGSPRKLFF
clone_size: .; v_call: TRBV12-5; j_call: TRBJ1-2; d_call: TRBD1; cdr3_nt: TGTGCTAGTGAAGGGACAGGGGATGGCTACACCTTC; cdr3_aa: CASEGTGDGYTF
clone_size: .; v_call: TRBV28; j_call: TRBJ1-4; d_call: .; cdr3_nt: TGTGCCAGCAGGGGACCTTGGGGGGCAGCCTTAGAACTGTTTTTT; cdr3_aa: CASRGPWGAALELFF
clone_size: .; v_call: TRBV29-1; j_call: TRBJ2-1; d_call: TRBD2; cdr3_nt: TGCAGCGTTGGGGGACTAGCGGGGCTCTCCTACAATGAGCAGTTCTTC; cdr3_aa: CSVGGLAGLSYNEQFF
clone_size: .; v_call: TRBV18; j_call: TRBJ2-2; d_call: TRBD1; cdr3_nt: TGTGCCAGCTCACCTAGGACAGGGTCGAACACCGGGGAGCTGTTTTTT; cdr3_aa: CASSPRTGSNTGELFF
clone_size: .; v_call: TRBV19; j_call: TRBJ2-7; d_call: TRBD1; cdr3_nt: TGTGCCAGTAGTATGAAGCCTTGGACAGGGGAAGGCCGCGAGCAGTACTTC; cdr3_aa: CASSMKPWTGEGREQYF
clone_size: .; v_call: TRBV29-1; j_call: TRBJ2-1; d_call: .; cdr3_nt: TGCAGCGTTGTTGTGGGGATTCGGGCCTACAATGAGCAGTTCTTC; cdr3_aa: CSVVVGIRAYNEQFF
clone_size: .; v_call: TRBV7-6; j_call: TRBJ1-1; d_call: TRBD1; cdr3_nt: TGTGCCAGCAGCTTAGGGACAGGGGCCGCTCTGAACACTGAAGCTTTCTTT; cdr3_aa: CASSLGTGAALNTEAFF
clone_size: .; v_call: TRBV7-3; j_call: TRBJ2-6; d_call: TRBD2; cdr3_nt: TGTGCCAGCAGCCCCCAAGCGGGAGGGCTCTCTGGGGCCAACGTCCTGACTTTC; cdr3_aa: CASSPQAGGLSGANVLTF
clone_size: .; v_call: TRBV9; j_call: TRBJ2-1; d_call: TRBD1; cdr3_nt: TGTGCCAGCAGCGTACGAGGGCAGGGGGTCTACAATGAGCAGTTCTTC; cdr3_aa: CASSVRGQGVYNEQFF
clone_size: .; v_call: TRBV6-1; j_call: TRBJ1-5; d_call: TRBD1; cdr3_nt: TGTGCCAGCAGTGGGACAGGGCTATGGAGCAATCAGCCCCAGCATTTT; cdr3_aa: CASSGTGLWSNQPQHF
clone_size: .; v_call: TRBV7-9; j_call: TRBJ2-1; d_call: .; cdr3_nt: TGTGCCAGCACCTCAGGGTACAATGAGCAGTTCTTC; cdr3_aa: CASTSGYNEQFF
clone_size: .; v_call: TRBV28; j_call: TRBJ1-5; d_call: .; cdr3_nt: TGTGCCAGCAGTTTGAGCCGGGGGGTTGGCAATCAGCCCCAGCATTTT; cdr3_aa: CASSLSRGVGNQPQHF
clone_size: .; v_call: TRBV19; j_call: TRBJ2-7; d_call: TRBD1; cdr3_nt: TGTGCCAGTAGTTCGACGGACAGGGGGGCATACGAGCAGTACTTC; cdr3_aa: CASSSTDRGAYEQYF
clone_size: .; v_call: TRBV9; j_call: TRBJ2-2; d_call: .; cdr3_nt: TGTGCCAGCAGCGTAGCTACAGGCAGGGCCGTCGGGGAGCTGTTTTTT; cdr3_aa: CASSVATGRAVGELFF
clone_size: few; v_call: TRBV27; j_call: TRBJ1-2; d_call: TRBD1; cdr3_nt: TGTGCCAGCAGTCCGACAGGGAACTATGGCTACACCTTC; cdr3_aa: CASSPTGNYGYTF
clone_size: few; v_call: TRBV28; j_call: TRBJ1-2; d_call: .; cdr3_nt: TGTGCCAGCAGTTTATCCTATGGCTACACCTTC; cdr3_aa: CASSLSYGYTF
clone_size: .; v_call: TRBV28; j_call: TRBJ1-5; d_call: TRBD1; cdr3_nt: TGTGCCAGCACTTCCGGACAGGGAAATCAGCCCCAGCATTTT; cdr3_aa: CASTSGQGNQPQHF
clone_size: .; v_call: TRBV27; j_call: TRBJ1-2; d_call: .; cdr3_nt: TGTGCCAGCACCAAGGGGAGAGGAAATCCCTATGGCTACACCTTC; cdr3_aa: CASTKGRGNPYGYTF
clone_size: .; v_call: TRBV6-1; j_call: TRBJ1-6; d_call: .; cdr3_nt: TGTGCCAGCAGTGAAAGGGGGGATAATTCACCCCTCCACTTT; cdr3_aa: CASSERGDNSPLHF
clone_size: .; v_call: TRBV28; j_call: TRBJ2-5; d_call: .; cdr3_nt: TGTGCCAGCAGCTTGAGGTTGGGTATGGTTCTCCAAGAGACCCAGTACTTC; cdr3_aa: CASSLRLGMVLQETQYF
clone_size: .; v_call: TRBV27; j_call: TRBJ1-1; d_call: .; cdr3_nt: TGTGCCAGCAGTTTATTTGGGGGAGGCACTGAAGCTTTCTTT; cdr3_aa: CASSLFGGGTEAFF
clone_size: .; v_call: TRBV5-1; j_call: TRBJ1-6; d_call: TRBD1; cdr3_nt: TGCGCCAGCAGCTTGGGGCCCCGACAGGGCGAAGGCTATAATTCACCCCTCCACTTT; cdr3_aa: CASSLGPRQGEGYNSPLHF
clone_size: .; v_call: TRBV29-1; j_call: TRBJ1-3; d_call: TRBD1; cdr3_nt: TGCAGCGGGGAGGACAGGGGAAACACCATATATTTT; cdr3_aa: CSGEDRGNTIYF
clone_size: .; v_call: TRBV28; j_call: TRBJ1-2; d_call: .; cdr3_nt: TGTGCCAGCAGTTTAACGGAGTATGGCTACACCTTC; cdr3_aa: CASSLTEYGYTF
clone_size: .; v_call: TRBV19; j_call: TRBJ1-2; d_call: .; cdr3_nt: TGTGCCAGTAGTATAGATGGTACCGGGGGTCCGGACTATGGCTACACCTTC; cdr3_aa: CASSIDGTGGPDYGYTF
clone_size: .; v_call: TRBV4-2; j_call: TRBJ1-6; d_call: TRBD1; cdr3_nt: TGTGCCAGCAGCCCTACAGGGGCCGACTATAATTCACCCCTCCACTTT; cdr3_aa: CASSPTGADYNSPLHF
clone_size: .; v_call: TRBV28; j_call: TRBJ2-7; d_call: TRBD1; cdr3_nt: TGTGCCAGCAGCTCTTCGGGACAGGAATACGAGCAGTACTTC; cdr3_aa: CASSSSGQEYEQYF
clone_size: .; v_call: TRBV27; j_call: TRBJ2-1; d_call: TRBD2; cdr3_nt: TGTGCCAGCGGCTACGCGGGAGTTTACAATGAGCAGTTCTTC; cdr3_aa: CASGYAGVYNEQFF
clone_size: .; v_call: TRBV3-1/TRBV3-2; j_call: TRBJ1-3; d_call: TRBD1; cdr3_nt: TGTGCCAGCAGCCAAGATCCGGGACAGGGGGATTTTATAGACACCATATATTTT; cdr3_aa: CASSQDPGQGDFIDTIYF
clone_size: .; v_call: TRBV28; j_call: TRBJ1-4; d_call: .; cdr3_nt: TGTGCCAGCAGTTTTGGACATTTGGTAGGAGGTAATGAAAAACTGTTTTTT; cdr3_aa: CASSFGHLVGGNEKLFF